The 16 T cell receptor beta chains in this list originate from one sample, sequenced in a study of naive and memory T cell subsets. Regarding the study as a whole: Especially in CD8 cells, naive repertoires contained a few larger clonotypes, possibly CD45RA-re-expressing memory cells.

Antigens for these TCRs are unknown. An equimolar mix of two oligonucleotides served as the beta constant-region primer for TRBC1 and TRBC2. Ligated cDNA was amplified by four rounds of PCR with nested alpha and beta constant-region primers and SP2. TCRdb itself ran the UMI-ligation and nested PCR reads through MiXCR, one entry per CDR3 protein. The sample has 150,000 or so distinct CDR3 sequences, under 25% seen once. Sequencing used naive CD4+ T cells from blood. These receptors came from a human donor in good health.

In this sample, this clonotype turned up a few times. The CDR3 bases are TGCGCCAGCAGATCACCGGGCCCTAGGGCCTACGAGCAGTACTTC. Protein sequence: CASRSPGPRAYEQYF. V gene TRBV5-1 combines with J gene TRBJ2-7; D is unresolved. Trimming took 5 bases from V and 2 from J, leaving 17 bases between them. CDR1 SGHRS and CDR2 YFSETQ come from the germline V gene. This CDR3 contains 15 residues.

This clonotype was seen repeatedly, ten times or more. The CDR3 reads CASSSGTSGRVRTGELFF. In DNA, the CDR3 is TGTGCCAGCAGTTCCGGGACTAGCGGGAGGGTGAGAACCGGGGAGCTGTTTTTT. The chain links TRBV12-3 or TRBV12-4 to TRBJ2-2, with 16 bases that match TRBD2. V lost 4 bases to trimming and J lost 5 bases; unmatched junction nucleotides: 7. The CDR3 length is 18 residues.

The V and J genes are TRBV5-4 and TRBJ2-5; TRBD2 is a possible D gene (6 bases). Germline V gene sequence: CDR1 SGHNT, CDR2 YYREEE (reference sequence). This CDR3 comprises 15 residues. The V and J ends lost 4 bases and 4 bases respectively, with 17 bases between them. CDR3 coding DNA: TGTGCCAGCAGCCTCCGGAGGGGAATACCAGAGACCCAGTACTTC. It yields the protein CASSLRRGIPETQYF.

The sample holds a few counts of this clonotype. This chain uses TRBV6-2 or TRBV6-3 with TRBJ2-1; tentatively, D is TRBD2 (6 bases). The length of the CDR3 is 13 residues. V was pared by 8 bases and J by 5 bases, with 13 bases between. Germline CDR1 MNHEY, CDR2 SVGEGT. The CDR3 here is CASRGGQNNEQFF. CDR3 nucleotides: TGTGCCAGCCGAGGAGGGCAGAACAATGAGCAGTTCTTC.

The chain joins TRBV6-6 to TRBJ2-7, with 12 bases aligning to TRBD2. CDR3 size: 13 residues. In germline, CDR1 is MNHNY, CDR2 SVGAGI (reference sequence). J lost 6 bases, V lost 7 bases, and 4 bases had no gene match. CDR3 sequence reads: CASTRLAGVEQYF. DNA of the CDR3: TGTGCCAGCACCCGACTAGCGGGAGTCGAGCAGTACTTC.

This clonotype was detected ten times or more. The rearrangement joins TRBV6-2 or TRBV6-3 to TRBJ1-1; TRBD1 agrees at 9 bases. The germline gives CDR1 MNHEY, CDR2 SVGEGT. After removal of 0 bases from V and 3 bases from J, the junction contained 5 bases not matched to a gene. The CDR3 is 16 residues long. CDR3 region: CASSYSWDREDTEAFF. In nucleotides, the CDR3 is TGTGCCAGCAGTTACTCGTGGGACAGGGAGGACACTGAAGCTTTCTTT.

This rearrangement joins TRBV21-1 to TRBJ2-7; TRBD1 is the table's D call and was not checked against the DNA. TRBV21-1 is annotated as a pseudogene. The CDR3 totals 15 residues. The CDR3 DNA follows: TGTGCCAGCAGCACCCAAAAACTTGACAGATACGAGCAGTACTTC. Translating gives CASSTQKLDRYEQYF.

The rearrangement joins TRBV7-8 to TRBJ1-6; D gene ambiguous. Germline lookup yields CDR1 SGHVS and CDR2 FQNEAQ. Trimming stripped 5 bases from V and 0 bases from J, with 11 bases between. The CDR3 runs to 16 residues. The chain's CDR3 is CASSGVLSSYNSPLHF. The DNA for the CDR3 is TGTGCCAGCAGCGGGGTTCTTAGCTCCTATAATTCACCCCTCCACTTT.

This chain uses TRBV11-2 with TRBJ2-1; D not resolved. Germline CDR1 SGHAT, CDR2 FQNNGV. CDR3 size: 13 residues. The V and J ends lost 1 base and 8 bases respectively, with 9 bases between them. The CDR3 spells CASSLVEFHEQFF. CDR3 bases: TGTGCCAGCAGCTTAGTTGAGTTCCATGAGCAGTTCTTC.

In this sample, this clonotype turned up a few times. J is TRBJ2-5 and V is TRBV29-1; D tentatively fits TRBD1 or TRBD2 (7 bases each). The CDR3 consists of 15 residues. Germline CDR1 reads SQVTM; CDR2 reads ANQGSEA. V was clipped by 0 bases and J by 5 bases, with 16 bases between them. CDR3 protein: CSVEEASGGGETQYF. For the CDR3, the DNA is TGCAGCGTTGAAGAGGCCTCAGGGGGAGGGGAGACCCAGTACTTC.

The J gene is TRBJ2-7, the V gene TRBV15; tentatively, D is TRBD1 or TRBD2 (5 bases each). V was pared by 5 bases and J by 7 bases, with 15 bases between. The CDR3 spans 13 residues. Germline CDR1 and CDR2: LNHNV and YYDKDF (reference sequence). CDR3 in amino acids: CATSPRGLLEQYF. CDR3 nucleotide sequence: TGTGCCACCAGCCCGAGGGGCCTTCTGGAGCAGTACTTC.

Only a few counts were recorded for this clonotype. The CDR3 spells CASSQDRIAAGELFF. CDR3 DNA: TGTGCCAGCAGCCAAGATCGAATAGCGGCCGGGGAGCTGTTTTTT. This chain uses TRBV14 with TRBJ2-2, with D possibly being TRBD2 (6 bases). The CDR3 is 15 amino acids. Per germline, CDR1 SGHDN and CDR2 FVKESK. The V gene lost 0 bases and the J gene lost 6 bases, with 11 bases spanning the gap.

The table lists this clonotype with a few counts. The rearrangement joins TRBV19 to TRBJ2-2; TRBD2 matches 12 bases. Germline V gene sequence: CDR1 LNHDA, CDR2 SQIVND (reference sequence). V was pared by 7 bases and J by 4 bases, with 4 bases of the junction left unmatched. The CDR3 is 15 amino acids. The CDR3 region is CASKGTSGPTGELFF. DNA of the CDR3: TGTGCCAGTAAGGGGACTAGCGGGCCCACCGGGGAGCTGTTTTTT. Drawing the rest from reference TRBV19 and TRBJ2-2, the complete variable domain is DGGITQSPKYLFRKEGQNVTLSCEQNLNHDAMYWYRQDPGQGLRLIYYSQIVNDFQKGDIAEGYSVSREKKESFPLTVTSAQKNPTAFYLCASKGTSGPTGELFFGEGSRLTVL.

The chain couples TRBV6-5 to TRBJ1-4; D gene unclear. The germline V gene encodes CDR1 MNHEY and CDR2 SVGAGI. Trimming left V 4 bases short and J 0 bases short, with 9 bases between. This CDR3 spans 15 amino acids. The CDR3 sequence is CASSFNTATNEKLFF. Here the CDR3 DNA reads TGTGCCAGCAGTTTTAACACTGCAACTAATGAAAAACTGTTTTTT.

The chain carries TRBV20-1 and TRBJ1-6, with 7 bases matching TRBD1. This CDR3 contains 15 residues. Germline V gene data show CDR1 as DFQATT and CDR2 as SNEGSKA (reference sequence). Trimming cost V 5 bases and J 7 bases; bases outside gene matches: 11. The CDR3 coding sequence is TGCAGTGCTTGGAGTGGACAGGTGATGAATTCACCCCTCCACTTT. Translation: CSAWSGQVMNSPLHF.

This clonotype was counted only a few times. Written as DNA, the CDR3 is TGTGCCAGCAGCCCACCGGGACCGGTCGGAGAAGCTTTCTTT. Translated, it gives CASSPPGPVGEAFF. V and J are TRBV5-4 and TRBJ1-1; D is possibly TRBD1 (5 bases). Germline CDR1 and CDR2: SGHNT and YYREEE (reference sequence). Trimming took off 4 bases at V and 8 bases at J, with 18 bases between the two ends. The CDR3 spans 14 residues.